A selection of T cell receptor beta chains follows, all from one sample in a study of blood T cell repertoires in COVID-19. Sequencing was performed with immunoSEQ multiplex PCR; in TCRdb, only in-frame clones are kept and a portion is missing. The sample yields 150,000 or so clones, 60% to 85% seen once. Sample: peripheral blood. Source of these receptors: a woman older than 75 with active or convalescent COVID-19. CDR3s include the opening cysteine and the closing phenylalanine or tryptophan. A D gene is named only where the DNA matches it firmly. Not every row has a clone size; where given, it reads once, few, many or a size class.

TRBV7-8	TRBD1	once	TRBJ1-2	TGTGCCAGCAGCTTAGCGCTGACAGGGGTTGGCTACACCTTC	CASSLALTGVGYTF
TRBV6-2/TRBV6-3	TRBD1	-	TRBJ1-1	TGTGCCAGCAGTTCGGGACAGGGGAGAAAAGCTTTCTTT	CASSSGQGRKAFF
TRBV5-1	-	-	TRBJ2-5	TGCGCCAGCAGCATACAGGGCTCTGACCTCCAAGAGACCCAGTACTTC	CASSIQGSDLQETQYF
TRBV7-9	-	-	TRBJ2-1	TGTGCCAGCAGCGGCCCTACAGCCAATGAGCAGTTCTTC	CASSGPTANEQFF
TRBV4-1	TRBD2	few	TRBJ2-2	TGCGCCAGCAGCGGAAGGACTAGCGGGGTTACCGGGGAGCTGTTTTTT	CASSGRTSGVTGELFF
TRBV28	TRBD1	-	TRBJ2-1	TGTGCCAGCAGTGAAAGCGGACAGGGGTTAGGCAATGAGCAGTTCTTC	CASSESGQGLGNEQFF
TRBV28	-	-	TRBJ1-2	TGTGCCAGCAGTTTCCCTAAAACAGGGTGGAGTGGCTACACCTTC	CASSFPKTGWSGYTF
TRBV6-5	-	-	TRBJ1-4	TGTGCCAGCAGCCTAGCAACTAATGAAAAACTGTTTTTT	CASSLATNEKLFF
TRBV7-2	-	-	TRBJ1-3	TGTGCCAGCAGCAACAGGGTCTCTGGAAACACCATATATTTT	CASSNRVSGNTIYF
TRBV6-5	-	-	TRBJ1-2	TGTGCCAGCCATCGAACGGGACTGAACTATGGCTACACCTTC	CASHRTGLNYGYTF
TRBV30	-	-	TRBJ1-2	TGTGCCTGGAGTATCGCCAGGGCAGGCTATGGCTACACCTTC	CAWSIARAGYGYTF
TRBV4-2	-	-	TRBJ2-2	TGTGCCAGCAGCCAAGATATTACAGGCCGTCGGACCGGGGAGCTGTTTTTT	CASSQDITGRRTGELFF
TRBV7-7	TRBD1	-	TRBJ1-1	TGTGCTAGCAGCTTAGGACAGGGGGCTGAAGCTTTCTTT	CASSLGQGAEAFF
TRBV30	TRBD2	-	TRBJ2-1	TGTGCCTGGAGTGTCGGGACTAGCGGGGGGGCGAAGTACTACAATGAGCAGTTCTTC	CAWSVGTSGGAKYYNEQFF
TRBV15	TRBD2	-	TRBJ2-4	TGTGCCACCAGCGTACTAGCGGACCAAAACATTCAGTACTTC	CATSVLADQNIQYF
TRBV2	TRBD1	-	TRBJ1-2	TGTGCCAGCACCCCCACAGGGGTCGGCTACACCTTC	CASTPTGVGYTF
TRBV18	TRBD1	-	TRBJ1-5	TGTGCCAGCTCACCTGACAGGGGCAATCAGCCCCAGCATTTT	CASSPDRGNQPQHF
TRBV7-2	TRBD2	once	TRBJ2-7	TGTGCCAGCAGCTTAGCCCGGACTAGCGGGGGGGAGTACTTC	CASSLARTSGGEYF
TRBV13	-	few	TRBJ1-1	TGTGCCAGCAGCTTATTTGACAATGGTGTGAACACTGAAGCTTTCTTT	CASSLFDNGVNTEAFF
TRBV5-4	-	-	TRBJ2-7	TGTGCCAGCAGCTTACAGGGATCCTACGAGCAGTACTTC	CASSLQGSYEQYF
TRBV7-9	-	few	TRBJ2-1	TGTGCCAGCAGCTTAGGGGGGCAATTAGGAAACAATGAGCAGTTCTTC	CASSLGGQLGNNEQFF
TRBV18	TRBD2	-	TRBJ2-2	TGTGCCAGCTCCCTTAGCGGGGGCCTGAACACCGGGGAGCTGTTTTTT	CASSLSGGLNTGELFF
TRBV12-1	-	-	TRBJ2-7	TGTGCCAGCAGCTTAGGGACAGGGAGGCTCTACGAGCAGTACTTC	CASSLGTGRLYEQYF
TRBV6-5	TRBD2	-	TRBJ2-3	TGTGCCAGCTCTAGCGGGGGGGCTCCAGATACGCAGTATTTT	CASSSGGAPDTQYF
TRBV18	-	-	TRBJ1-1	TGTGCCAGCTCACCTTGGGAGGGGGCTGAAGCTTTCTTT	CASSPWEGAEAFF
TRBV2	TRBD1	-	TRBJ1-1	TGTGCCAGCAGCTTCGGGACAGGGAACACTGAAGCTTTCTTT	CASSFGTGNTEAFF
TRBV5-1	TRBD1	-	TRBJ2-7	TGCGCCAGCAGCCTAGACAGGGTCGGGGAGCAGTACTTC	CASSLDRVGEQYF
TRBV4-2	-	-	TRBJ2-2	TGTGCCAGCAGCCCAGGGCCTAGGGGTGCGAACACCGGGGAGCTGTTTTTT	CASSPGPRGANTGELFF
TRBV13	-	few	TRBJ1-6	TGTGCCAGCAGCTTAGGGCGCCAAAACTCCTATAATTCACCCCTCCACTTT	CASSLGRQNSYNSPLHF
TRBV5-5	TRBD1	-	TRBJ2-7	TGTGCCAGCAGCTTGGACACAGGGGCGCTGGGCGAGCAGTACTTC	CASSLDTGALGEQYF
TRBV5-1	-	-	TRBJ1-2	TGCGCCAGCAGCTTGCTTGTCCAGGGGAACCATGGCTACACCTTC	CASSLLVQGNHGYTF
TRBV28	TRBD2	-	TRBJ2-3	TGTGCCAGCAGTTTCCCCAGCGGGGGACCGGGGCCAGCAGATACGCAGTATTTT	CASSFPSGGPGPADTQYF
TRBV20-1	-	-	TRBJ2-4	TGCAGTGCGAGGGCCCGGGACATTCAGTACTTC	CSARARDIQYF
TRBV19	TRBD1	-	TRBJ1-2	TGTGCCAGTAGTAGCGGGACAGGGGGCGACTATGGCTACACCTTC	CASSSGTGGDYGYTF
TRBV11-2	TRBD1	few	TRBJ1-2	TGTGCCAGCAGCCAGACGGCAGGGGGAGGCTATGGCTACACCTTC	CASSQTAGGGYGYTF
TRBV29-1	-	-	TRBJ1-6	TGCAGCGCAGGCGGGGGCGTGGGTTCACCCCTCCACTTT	CSAGGGVGSPLHF
TRBV12-3/TRBV12-4	-	-	TRBJ2-1	TGTGCCAGCGCCGGTATAGAGCAGTTCTTC	CASAGIEQFF
TRBV2	TRBD1	-	TRBJ1-1	TGTGCCAGCAGTCCCAGGGGGACTGAAGCTTTCTTT	CASSPRGTEAFF
TRBV12-3/TRBV12-4	-	-	TRBJ1-2	TGTGCCAGCAGCCGCCGGGACTATGGCTACACCTTC	CASSRRDYGYTF
TRBV3-1/TRBV3-2	-	-	TRBJ1-4	TGTGCCAGCAGCCGCAGGGGCGCGGGTGAAAAACTGTTTTTT	CASSRRGAGEKLFF
TRBV24-1	-	-	TRBJ1-2	TGTGCCACCAGTATCGGGGGAAGGGATGATGGCTACACCTTC	CATSIGGRDDGYTF
TRBV20-1	-	-	TRBJ2-3	TGCAGTGCCCCGCGGCGTTCTACGCAGTATTTT	CSAPRRSTQYF